Sequencing of this TCR beta chain was carried out in a study of cytomegalovirus exposure and HLA in healthy donors. This clone was seen just once. What it binds is unknown. Trimming pared 10 bases from V and 0 bases from J, leaving 17 bases between. Germline assignment: CDR1 SGHTA and CDR2 FQGTGA. The CDR3 extends over 15 amino acids. Sequencing used immunoSEQ multiplex PCR; TCRdb keeps in-frame clones, though not all of them. There are 200,000 or so clones in the sample; roughly 84% occur only once, and more than 6.5% lies in the top ten. Overall study findings and caveats: Across donors, most TCRs were seen rarely, yet some public ones were widespread. Reported performance of the classifier showed diagnosis of cytomegalovirus status with high specificity and sensitivity. According to the study, roughly 180 TCR beta chains were cytomegalovirus-associated.

This chain connects TRBV7-3 to TRBJ2-3; no definite D call. The source of this sequence is a man between 18 and 35 years old in good health and CMV-seropositive. Sequenced material: PBMCs. CDR3 sequence reads: CATANGLTSTDTQYF. In nucleotides, the CDR3 is TGTGCCACCGCAAACGGCTTGACTAGCACAGATACGCAGTATTTT.